The 30 T cell receptor beta chains presented below share a single source sample, sequenced in a study of shared clonotypes between healthy human individuals. Sequencing was performed with immunoSEQ multiplex PCR; in TCRdb, only in-frame clones are kept and a portion is missing. The sample gives some 2,400,000 clones, 95% of which show up once; roughly 0.13% is in the top ten. Sequencing input: naive CD4+ T cells sorted from blood. Sample subset: CD45RA+ positively selected. All receptors come from a man aged 18-30 years in good health.

The chain uses TRBV28 and TRBJ1-2; D may be TRBD1 (5 bases). Trimming stripped 7 bases from V and 8 bases from J, with 20 bases between. CDR1 is MDHEN, CDR2 SYDVKM, per germline. The CDR3 has 14 residues. CDR3 residues: CASTLGGAKKGYTF. The CDR3, as DNA: TGTGCCAGCACCCTGGGAGGGGCTAAAAAAGGCTACACCTTC.

This clone was detected once. The rearrangement joins TRBV27 to TRBJ2-1, with TRBD2 matching over 8 bases. The CDR3 sequence is 15 residues long. Germline CDR1 and CDR2: MNHEY and SMNVEV (reference sequence). V was clipped by 4 bases and J by 6 bases; unmatched bases: 8. CDR3 in amino acids: CASSSSGLGINEQFF. CDR3 sequence (DNA): TGTGCCAGCAGTTCCTCGGGACTAGGCATCAATGAGCAGTTCTTC.

The chain links TRBV30 to TRBJ2-1; 7 positions match TRBD2. V lost 0 bases and J lost 14; bases outside the gene matches: 7. This CDR3 spans 12 amino acids. Looked up from germline, CDR1 is GTSNPN and CDR2 is SVGIG (reference sequence). CDR3 coding DNA: TGTGCCTGGAGTGTAAAAGCGGGGTATGAGTTCTTC. Amino acid sequence: CAWSVKAGYEFF.

The chain's CDR3 is CASRLAGRSYNEQFF. The CDR3 DNA reads as TGTGCCAGCAGGTTAGCGGGACGTTCCTACAATGAGCAGTTCTTC. The chain links TRBV2 to TRBJ2-1; 8 positions match TRBD2. This CDR3 is 15 amino acids long. Trimming took 6 bases from V and 1 from J; bases not matched to a gene: 5. Germline V lookup: CDR1 SNHLY, CDR2 FYNNEI. Looking up the rest from reference TRBV2 and TRBJ2-1 gives the full variable domain: EPEVTQTPSHQVTQMGQEVILRCVPISNHLYFYWYRQILGQKVEFLVSFYNNEISEKSEIFDDQFSVERPDGSNFTLKIRSTKLEDSAMYFCASRLAGRSYNEQFFGPGTRLTVL.

The chain joins TRBV7-2 to TRBJ2-3; perhaps D is TRBD1 or TRBD2 (5 bases each). Germline CDR1 SGHTA, CDR2 FQGNSA. Trimming left V 3 bases short and J 0 bases short, with 10 bases between. The CDR3 consists of 15 residues. Here the CDR3 reads CASSFWGFSTDTQYF. DNA of the CDR3: TGTGCCAGCAGCTTCTGGGGGTTTAGCACAGATACGCAGTATTTT.

The rearrangement uses TRBV4-3 and TRBJ1-6; D unclear. Trimming cost V 1 base and J 6 bases, with 13 bases left between them. CDR1 is LGHNA, CDR2 YSLEER, per germline. The CDR3 extends over 16 amino acids. As DNA, the CDR3 is TGCGCCAGCAGCCAAGCTCTCGGGCAGAGTAATTCACCCCTCCACTTT. Its translation is CASSQALGQSNSPLHF.

This clone was found a few times. This rearrangement joins TRBV18 to TRBJ1-2; 8 bases map to TRBD1. The length of the CDR3 is 14 residues. Germline lookup yields CDR1 KGHSH and CDR2 LQKENI. V shed 4 bases and J 2 bases; nucleotides not matched to a gene: 3. This CDR3 reads CASSHGQGNYGYTF. CDR3 coding DNA: TGTGCCAGCTCACACGGACAGGGCAACTATGGCTACACCTTC.

V and J are TRBV7-9 and TRBJ1-4; D call uncertain. V dropped 11 bases and J dropped 8 bases, with 12 bases sitting between them. The CDR3 loop spans 11 amino acids. Germline CDR1 SEHNR, CDR2 FQNEAQ (reference sequence). CDR3: CAWASGEKLFF. The CDR3 region has the DNA TGTGCCTGGGCTTCGGGAGAAAAACTGTTTTTT.

The chain couples TRBV29-1 to TRBJ2-2, with a possible D match to TRBD2 (5 bases). V gave up 3 bases and J gave up 5 bases, with 16 bases separating them. Germline-derived CDR1 and CDR2 are SQVTM and ANQGSEA. The CDR3 is 15 residues long. Here the CDR3 reads CSVETSGVDTGELFF. The CDR3 region has the DNA TGCAGCGTTGAGACGTCCGGGGTAGATACCGGGGAGCTGTTTTTT.

The V call is TRBV19, the J call TRBJ2-5; 11 bases align to TRBD2. This CDR3 region has 15 residues. The ends lost 4 bases at V and 5 bases at J; junction bases unmatched: 6. Germline CDR1 and CDR2: LNHDA and SQIVND (reference sequence). CDR3 nucleotide sequence: TGTGCCAGTAGTAATGCGGGACTAGCGGAGGAGACCCAGTACTTC. It encodes CASSNAGLAEETQYF.

This rearrangement joins TRBV30 to TRBJ2-3, with 12 bases that match TRBD2. Per the germline V gene, CDR1 is GTSNPN and CDR2 is SVGIG (reference sequence). Germline trimming cut 4 bases from V and 2 bases from J; bases unmatched to any gene: 4. The CDR3 is made up of 15 amino acids. Here the CDR3 DNA reads TGTGCCTGGACTAGCGGGGGGGCGGTCACAGATACGCAGTATTTT. It is translated as CAWTSGGAVTDTQYF.

This sequence joins TRBV7-6 and TRBJ1-2; 8 nucleotides align to TRBD1. This CDR3 is 14 amino acids long. V trimming: 1 base; J trimming: 7 bases; junction bases outside the gene matches: 5. Germline V gene data show CDR1 as SGHVS and CDR2 as FNYEAQ. The CDR3 sequence is CASSLVDRESGYTF. CDR3 coding DNA: TGTGCCAGCAGCTTAGTGGACAGGGAGAGTGGCTACACCTTC.

A note on this clone: The sample carries other DNA sequences with the same CDR3. CDR3 nucleotides: TGCAGCGTCGTTAGCGGTTTAGCCAAAAACATTCAGTACTTC. Its translation: CSVVSGLAKNIQYF. The chain employs TRBV29-1 and TRBJ2-4; D may be TRBD2 (6 bases). The V gene lost 6 bases and the J gene lost 0 bases, with 12 bases spanning the gap. Germline CDR1 reads SQVTM; CDR2 reads ANQGSEA. The CDR3 spans 14 residues.

Points on this clone: The identical CDR3 is also encoded by other nucleotide sequences in the sample. CDR3: CASSLGGLETQYF. The DNA for the CDR3 is TGTGCCAGCAGCTTGGGGGGTCTAGAGACCCAGTACTTC. The chain uses TRBV5-4 and TRBJ2-5; no reliable D call. With 0 bases removed from V and 4 bases from J, the gap between germline ends came to 7 bases. The CDR3 covers 13 residues. Looked up from germline, CDR1 is SGHNT and CDR2 is YYREEE (reference sequence).

V and J are TRBV5-4 and TRBJ1-6; the match to TRBD1 covers 7 bases. The J segment lost 6 bases and the V segment lost 4 bases, leaving 7 bases of the junction unmatched. The CDR3 is 15 amino acids. Germline V lookup: CDR1 SGHNT, CDR2 YYREEE (reference sequence). CDR3 in amino acids: CASSSPGTVNSPLHF. In nucleotides, the CDR3 is TGTGCCAGCAGCAGTCCCGGGACAGTTAATTCACCCCTCCACTTT.

This chain links TRBV4-1 with TRBJ2-5; D remains ambiguous. The CDR3 length is 13 residues. The germline CDR1 and CDR2 sequences are MGHRA and YSYEKL. V was pared by 1 base and J by 5 bases, with 8 bases between. The CDR3 DNA is TGCGCCAGCAGCCAAGCCAGTTTTGAGACCCAGTACTTC. The encoded protein is CASSQASFETQYF.

This chain connects TRBV7-3 to TRBJ2-7; D call uncertain. CDR1 and CDR2 from the germline V gene are SGHTA and FQGTGA. The CDR3 has 16 residues. Trimming took 2 bases from V and 2 from J, leaving 16 bases between them. CDR3 coding DNA: TGTGCCAGCAGCTTAGAGGTCGGACCCCTACCCTACGAGCAGTACTTC. Translated, it gives CASSLEVGPLPYEQYF.

As DNA, the CDR3 is TGTGCCAGCAAACTACTAGCGGTGGAGGGAAATGAGCAGTTCTTC. This gives the protein CASKLLAVEGNEQFF. The chain has TRBV2 and TRBJ2-1, with TRBD2 identical over 8 bases. The CDR3 covers 15 residues. The V segment lost 7 bases and the J segment 7 bases; nucleotides outside the gene matches: 12. Germline assignment: CDR1 SNHLY and CDR2 FYNNEI.

V gene TRBV5-1 combines with J gene TRBJ2-5; D call uncertain. V was cut by 5 bases and J by 5 bases, with 10 bases left in between. This CDR3 has 12 residues. Germline V gives CDR1 SGHRS, CDR2 YFSETQ. CDR3 in amino acids: CASSKYPETQYF. For the CDR3, the DNA is TGCGCCAGCAGTAAGTACCCGGAGACCCAGTACTTC.

This chain links TRBV7-2 with TRBJ2-3, with D tentatively TRBD2 (5 bases). V was clipped by 2 bases and J by 6 bases, with 12 bases between them. The germline V gene has CDR1 SGHTA and CDR2 FQGNSA. CDR3 length: 14 amino acids. The CDR3 DNA reads as TGTGCCAGCAGCTTAACCCCTAGCCCCGATACGCAGTATTTT. It yields the protein CASSLTPSPDTQYF.

The chain has TRBV7-9 and TRBJ1-2; tentatively, D is TRBD1 (5 bases). The V end was cut by 1 base, the J end by 3 bases, with 18 bases between. Germline lookup yields CDR1 SEHNR and CDR2 FQNEAQ (reference sequence). This CDR3 has 17 amino acids. CDR3 coding DNA: TGTGCCAGCAGCTTAGGCACTAAGGGACGAAAGTACTATGGCTACACCTTC. It specifies CASSLGTKGRKYYGYTF.

The chain uses TRBV30 and TRBJ2-3; 13 nucleotides match TRBD2. Looked up from germline, CDR1 is GTSNPN and CDR2 is SVGIG (reference sequence). J lost 2 bases, V lost 4 bases, and 6 bases had no gene match. The CDR3 is 16 amino acids. CDR3 nucleotides: TGTGCCTGGATCCGAGGACTAGCGGGAGACACAGATACGCAGTATTTT. Protein: CAWIRGLAGDTDTQYF.

Points on this clone: Within the sample, other DNA sequences also encode this same CDR3. The rearrangement links TRBV5-1 to TRBJ2-3, with 7 bases that match TRBD2. V shed 0 bases, J shed 0 bases, and the junction held 4 bases outside the gene matches. Germline V gene data show CDR1 as SGHRS and CDR2 as YFSETQ. CDR3 length: 16 amino acids. The CDR3 region is CASSLGGTTSTDTQYF. The CDR3, as DNA: TGCGCCAGCAGCTTGGGCGGGACTACTAGCACAGATACGCAGTATTTT.

V and J are TRBV28 and TRBJ1-2; weak D call: TRBD1 (5 bases). The CDR3 extends over 12 amino acids. CDR1 and CDR2 from the germline V gene are MDHEN and SYDVKM. V was cut by 6 bases and J by 14 bases, with 19 bases left in between. CDR3 loop: CASSTPGPSNTF. DNA of the CDR3: TGTGCCAGCAGCACACCGGGGCCCTCGAATACCTTC.

J is TRBJ1-2 and V is TRBV29-1, with D possibly TRBD1 on 5 matching bases. CDR3 length: 13 amino acids. The V gene's germline CDR1 is SQVTM and CDR2 ANQGSEA. Trimming removed 4 bases at V and 9 bases at J, with 18 bases between. CDR3 DNA sequence: TGCAGCGTTGTAGGGGATAGTCGGGGACGCTACACCTTC. This sequence encodes CSVVGDSRGRYTF.

CDR3 amino acids: CASSPLLGTGGSSYEQYF. CDR3 bases: TGTGCCAGCTCACCACTCCTTGGGACAGGGGGGAGCTCCTACGAGCAGTACTTC. The V call is TRBV18, the J call TRBJ2-7; 11 positions match TRBD1. CDR1 and CDR2 (germline): KGHSH, LQKENI. The V and J ends lost 1 base and 0 bases, in that order; junction bases with no gene match: 8. This CDR3 comprises 18 residues.

The V and J genes are TRBV5-1 and TRBJ2-2; weak D call: TRBD1 (6 bases). The CDR3 is 16 residues long. CDR1 and CDR2 from the germline V gene are SGHRS and YFSETQ. Trimming took off 8 bases at V and 6 bases at J, with 23 bases between the two ends. This chain's CDR3 is CASQQGQFNIPGELFF. CDR3 DNA: TGCGCCAGTCAACAGGGTCAATTCAATATCCCCGGGGAGCTGTTTTTT.

The CDR3 region is CAIHRGEGYEQYF. The CDR3 nucleotides are TGTGCCATCCATAGGGGAGAAGGCTACGAGCAGTACTTC. This chain uses TRBV10-3 with TRBJ2-7; D is possibly TRBD1 or TRBD2 (5 bases each). Germline V gene sequence: CDR1 ENHRY, CDR2 SYGVKD. The CDR3 length is 13 residues. The ends were cut back, 8 bases at V and 3 bases at J, with 14 bases in the middle.

The V and J genes are TRBV28 and TRBJ1-1; no clear D gene. V lost 1 base to trimming and J lost 6 bases, with 9 bases between them. This CDR3 comprises 13 residues. CDR1 MDHEN and CDR2 SYDVKM come from the germline V gene. The CDR3 DNA sequence: TGTGCCAGCAGTTTATTCCGGGAATCTGAAGCTTTCTTT. Encoded protein: CASSLFRESEAFF.

The chain employs TRBV4-1 and TRBJ2-1; 10 nucleotides align to TRBD2. CDR1 MGHRA and CDR2 YSYEKL come from the germline V gene. The CDR3 loop spans 16 amino acids. V lost 4 bases to trimming and J lost 4 bases; unmatched junction nucleotides: 7. The CDR3 DNA reads as TGCGCCAGCAGCCTATTTACTAGCGGGGATTACAATGAGCAGTTCTTC. Protein sequence: CASSLFTSGDYNEQFF.